The 19 T cell receptor beta chains listed next were all sequenced from one sample in a study of graft-versus-host responses after intestinal transplantation. The repertoire was sequenced with immunoSEQ multiplex PCR; TCRdb's copy has only in-frame clones and lacks some. There are some 86,000 clones in the sample; about 89% occur only once, and approximately 5.6% lies in the top ten. Their antigen targets remain unknown. The material sequenced was unstimulated CD8+ T cells sorted from spleen or lymph node cells, taken before intestinal transplant. These receptors all come from a human donor who received an intestinal transplant.

There are a few counts of this clone. The gene calls are TRBV11-2 and TRBJ2-7; 7 bases fit TRBD1. Germline V gives CDR1 SGHAT, CDR2 FQNNGV. V gave up 5 bases and J gave up 2 bases; unmatched junction bases: 6. CDR3 length: 14 amino acids. The CDR3 DNA follows: TGTGCCAGCAGCCCCCGGGACAGACCCTACGAGCAGTACTTC. It yields the protein CASSPRDRPYEQYF. The whole variable domain, filled in from reference TRBV11-2 and TRBJ2-7, reads EAGVAQSPRYKIIEKRQSVAFWCNPISGHATLYWYQQILGQGPKLLIQFQNNGVVDDSQLPKDRFSAERLKGVDSTLKIQPAKLEDSAVYLCASSPRDRPYEQYFGPGTRLTVT.

Remarks on this clone: Different DNA sequences within this sample yield the same CDR3. The CDR3 bases are TGTGCCAGCAGTTTAGGTCGGGGGAATGAGCAGTTCTTC. It is translated as CASSLGRGNEQFF. The chain carries TRBV27 and TRBJ2-1; tentative D call: TRBD2 (6 bases). CDR1 and CDR2 from the germline V gene are MNHEY and SMNVEV (reference sequence). This CDR3 contains 13 residues. With 2 bases removed from V and 7 bases from J, the gap between germline ends came to 9 bases.

The J gene is TRBJ1-1, the V gene TRBV9, with unresolved D. V gave up 6 bases and J gave up 5 bases, with 14 bases separating them. Germline CDR1 reads SGDLS; CDR2 reads YYNGEE. CDR3 length: 13 residues. CDR3 sequence reads: CASTGPYRTEAFF. DNA of the CDR3: TGTGCCAGCACCGGCCCGTACCGAACTGAAGCTTTCTTT. Full variable domain (rest looked up from reference TRBV9 and TRBJ1-1): DSGVTQTPKHLITATGQRVTLRCSPRSGDLSVYWYQQSLDQGLQFLIQYYNGEERAKGNILERFSAQQFPDLHSELNLSSLELGDSALYFCASTGPYRTEAFFGQGTRLTVV.

J is TRBJ1-3 and V is TRBV10-1, with D tentatively TRBD1 (5 bases). Per germline, CDR1 WNHNN and CDR2 SYGVQD (reference sequence). The CDR3 loop spans 18 amino acids. The V end was cut by 2 bases, the J end by 0 bases, with 17 bases between. The DNA of the CDR3 is TGCGCCAGCAGTGAGATGCAGGGACGAGGAGTCTCTGGAAACACCATATATTTT. It codes for CASSEMQGRGVSGNTIYF.

This chain links TRBV19 with TRBJ1-2; D not resolved. There are 13 residues in the CDR3. The germline V gene has CDR1 LNHDA and CDR2 SQIVND (reference sequence). V was clipped by 0 bases and J by 5 bases, with 7 bases between them. CDR3 protein: CASSIDQPYGYTF. CDR3 bases: TGTGCCAGTAGTATAGACCAGCCATATGGCTACACCTTC.

The rearrangement uses TRBV15 and TRBJ2-1, with 14 bases that match TRBD2. V shed 0 bases, J shed 1 base, and the junction held 11 bases outside the gene matches. Per the germline V gene, CDR1 is LNHNV and CDR2 is YYDKDF (reference sequence). The CDR3 covers 21 residues. CDR3 protein: CATSRDKLGLAGVVSYNEQFF. Written as DNA, the CDR3 is TGTGCCACCAGCAGAGATAAGCTGGGACTAGCGGGAGTGGTGTCCTACAATGAGCAGTTCTTC.

The chain combines TRBV28 with TRBJ1-2, with D maybe TRBD1 (6 bases). Germline CDR1 is MDHEN and CDR2 is SYDVKM. This CDR3 region has 15 residues. Trimming removed 8 bases from V and 3 bases from J, with 19 bases in between. In nucleotides, the CDR3 is TGTGCCAGCGGAAGACAGGAGCCCCTGTACTATGGCTACACCTTC. Translated, it gives CASGRQEPLYYGYTF.

The rearrangement uses TRBV5-5 and TRBJ1-5, with D possibly matching TRBD1 (6 bases). Per germline, CDR1 SGHKS and CDR2 YYEKEE (reference sequence). Trimming stripped 4 bases from V and 6 bases from J, with 14 bases between. The length of the CDR3 is 14 residues. CDR3 protein: CASSLNREGQPQHF. The CDR3 bases are TGTGCCAGCAGCCTGAACAGGGAAGGTCAGCCCCAGCATTTT.

The chain joins TRBV15 to TRBJ2-3, with 7 bases fitting TRBD2. Germline V gene lookup returns CDR1 LNHNV and CDR2 YYDKDF (reference sequence). CDR3 length: 15 residues. Unmatched junction bases numbered 9, after V lost 2 bases and J lost 7 bases. As DNA, the CDR3 is TGTGCCACCAGCAGAAAGGGACCAGCGGGAAATACGCAGTATTTT. Translated: CATSRKGPAGNTQYF.

The rearrangement links TRBV2 to TRBJ2-3, with a possible D match to TRBD1 (6 bases). Germline assignment: CDR1 SNHLY and CDR2 FYNNEI. With 2 bases removed from V and 2 bases from J, the gap between germline ends came to 14 bases. This CDR3 region has 16 residues. The CDR3 coding sequence is TGTGCCAGCAGTGAAAGGACAGAGGGTGTCACAGATACGCAGTATTTT. Translating gives CASSERTEGVTDTQYF. Full variable domain (rest looked up from reference TRBV2 and TRBJ2-3): EPEVTQTPSHQVTQMGQEVILRCVPISNHLYFYWYRQILGQKVEFLVSFYNNEISEKSEIFDDQFSVERPDGSNFTLKIRSTKLEDSAMYFCASSERTEGVTDTQYFGPGTRLTVL.

The genes are TRBV29-1 and TRBJ2-2; 9 nucleotides align to TRBD1. Germline-derived CDR1 and CDR2 are SQVTM and ANQGSEA. This CDR3 has 15 amino acids. Trimming cost V 0 bases and J 3 bases; bases outside gene matches: 2. The CDR3 spells CSVEEQGADTGELFF. CDR3 nucleotide sequence: TGCAGCGTTGAAGAACAGGGGGCTGACACCGGGGAGCTGTTTTTT.

V usage is TRBV30 and J usage is TRBJ1-1, with a weak D call TRBD1 (5 bases). The V end lost 2 bases, the J end lost 6 bases, and 13 bases lay between the germline ends. CDR1 GTSNPN and CDR2 SVGIG come from the germline V gene (reference sequence). This CDR3 has 13 amino acids. As DNA, the CDR3 is TGTGCCTGGAGTCGGGGCTGGGGAGCTGAAGCTTTCTTT. As protein: CAWSRGWGAEAFF.

The CDR3 region has the DNA TGTGCCAGCAGCTCAGGGGACAACAACTATGGCTACACCTTC. This encodes CASSSGDNNYGYTF. V usage is TRBV7-3 and J usage is TRBJ1-2; weak D call: TRBD1 (6 bases). Trimming removed 4 bases at V and 2 bases at J, with 11 bases between. This CDR3 comprises 14 residues. The germline gives CDR1 SGHTA, CDR2 FQGTGA.

This clone was seen once. The chain carries TRBV16 and TRBJ1-1; perhaps TRBD1 as D (5 bases). Deletions cut 8 bases from V and 0 bases from J, with 7 bases between. This CDR3 region has 12 residues. The germline CDR1 and CDR2 sequences are KGHSY and FQNENV. CDR3 in amino acids: CASGAVNTEAFF. CDR3 DNA: TGTGCCAGCGGGGCTGTGAACACTGAAGCTTTCTTT.

This chain links TRBV6-1 with TRBJ2-7, with unresolved D. CDR1 and CDR2 (germline): MNHNS, SASEGT. CDR3 size: 14 residues. V shed 6 bases and J shed 2 bases, with 14 bases lying between them. As DNA, the CDR3 is TGTGCCAGCAGCCCCCTCGGGCGTCCCTACGAGCAGTACTTC. It specifies CASSPLGRPYEQYF.

The V call is TRBV5-1, the J call TRBJ2-5; D uncertain. Per germline, CDR1 SGHRS and CDR2 YFSETQ. There are 14 residues in the CDR3. V was pared by 4 bases and J by 2 bases, with 12 bases between. In nucleotides, the CDR3 is TGCGCCAGCAGCCATTTAGAAAGACAAGAGACCCAGTACTTC. Protein: CASSHLERQETQYF.

The V and J genes are TRBV7-3 and TRBJ2-1, with D maybe TRBD2 (7 bases). This CDR3 contains 14 residues. Germline values: CDR1 SGHTA, CDR2 FQGTGA. With 0 bases removed from V and 5 bases from J, the gap between germline ends came to 8 bases. CDR3 nucleotides: TGTGCCAGCAGCTTAACGGGGGGGCACAATGAGCAGTTCTTC. Translation gives CASSLTGGHNEQFF. The entire variable domain, with the rest obtained from reference TRBV7-3 and TRBJ2-1, is as follows: GAGVSQTPSNKVTEKGKYVELRCDPISGHTALYWYRQSLGQGPEFLIYFQGTGAADDSGLPNDRFFAVRPEGSVSTLKIQRTERGDSAVYLCASSLTGGHNEQFFGPGTRLTVL.

V gene TRBV19 combines with J gene TRBJ2-7; D ambiguous. Germline CDR1 is LNHDA and CDR2 is SQIVND (reference sequence). The germline V and J ends were trimmed by 5 bases and 1 base, with 12 bases remaining between them. The CDR3 extends over 14 amino acids. The CDR3 is CASSAAIGSYEQYF. The CDR3, as DNA: TGTGCCAGTAGTGCCGCTATAGGTTCCTACGAGCAGTACTTC.

The chain joins TRBV7-6 to TRBJ2-1, with 11 bases matching TRBD1. The CDR3 loop spans 14 amino acids. Germline V gene sequence: CDR1 SGHVS, CDR2 FNYEAQ. Trimming at V came to 5 bases and at J to 6 bases, leaving 3 bases not matched to a gene. CDR3 bases: TGTGCCAGCAGCCCGGACAGGGGGCTCAATGAGCAGTTCTTC. It specifies CASSPDRGLNEQFF.